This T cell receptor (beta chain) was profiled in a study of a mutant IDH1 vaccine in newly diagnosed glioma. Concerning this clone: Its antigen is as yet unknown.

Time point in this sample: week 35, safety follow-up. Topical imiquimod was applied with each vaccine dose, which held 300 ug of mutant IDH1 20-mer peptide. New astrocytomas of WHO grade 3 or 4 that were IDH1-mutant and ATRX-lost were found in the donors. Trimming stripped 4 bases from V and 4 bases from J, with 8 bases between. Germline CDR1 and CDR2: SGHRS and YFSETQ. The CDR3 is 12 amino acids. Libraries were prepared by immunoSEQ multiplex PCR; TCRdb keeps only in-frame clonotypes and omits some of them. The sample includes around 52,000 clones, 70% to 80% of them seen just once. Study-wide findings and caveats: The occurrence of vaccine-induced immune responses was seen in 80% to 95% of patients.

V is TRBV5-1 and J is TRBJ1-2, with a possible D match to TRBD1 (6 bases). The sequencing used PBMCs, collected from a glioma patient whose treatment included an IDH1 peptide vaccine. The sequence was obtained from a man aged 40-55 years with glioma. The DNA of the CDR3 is TGCGCCAGCAGCCCGGACAGCTATGGCTACACCTTC. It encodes CASSPDSYGYTF. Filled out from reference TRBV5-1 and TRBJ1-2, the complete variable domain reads KAGVTQTPRYLIKTRGQQVTLSCSPISGHRSVSWYQQTPGQGLQFLFEYFSETQRNKGNFPGRFSGRQFSNSRSEMNVSTLELGDSALYLCASSPDSYGYTFGSGTRLTVV.